Each of the 25 T cell receptor beta chains below was sequenced from the same sample in a study of T-cell memory formation after mild COVID-19. TCRdb reprocessed the 5' RACE reads via MiXCR and lists one record per CDR3 protein. Of about 190,000 distinct CDR3 sequences in the sample, about 16% were seen once. Sequencing was done on a sample of PBMCs or a T cell subset sorted from them (not recorded which). The receptors here all came from an adult woman who had mild COVID-19 (a few samples of this study predate the infection). Cell type and time point are not known.

This clonotype was found a few times. The V call is TRBV7-9, the J call TRBJ1-1; no clear D gene. The CDR3 extends over 15 amino acids. Germline V CDR1 and CDR2: SEHNR, FQNEAQ (reference sequence). V gave up 6 bases and J gave up 4 bases, with 18 bases separating them. CDR3: CASSPRRAVFTEAFF. CDR3 nucleotides: TGTGCCAGCAGTCCCCGTCGGGCAGTCTTCACTGAAGCTTTCTTT. Supplemented by reference TRBV7-9 and TRBJ1-1, the full variable domain reads DTGVSQNPRHKITKRGQNVTFRCDPISEHNRLYWYRQTLGQGPEFLTYFQNEAQLEKSRLLSDRFSAERPKGSFSTLEIQRTEQGDSAMYLCASSPRRAVFTEAFFGQGTRLTVV.

This chain joins TRBV15 and TRBJ2-1, with TRBD1 matching over 10 bases. Germline values: CDR1 LNHNV, CDR2 YYDKDF (reference sequence). With 4 bases clipped from V and 15 bases from J, the junction kept 12 bases outside the gene matches. This CDR3 contains 14 residues. CDR3 residues: CATSTDRGARVGFF. In DNA form, the CDR3 reads TGTGCCACCAGCACGGACAGGGGGGCCCGAGTAGGGTTCTTC.

This clonotype was seen a handful of times. The chain recombines TRBV4-1 with TRBJ1-1; D unclear. This CDR3 is 15 amino acids long. The ends were cut back, 4 bases at V and 3 bases at J, with 15 bases in the middle. Germline V gives CDR1 MGHRA, CDR2 YSYEKL. The CDR3 loop is CASSRDPGDDTEAFF. The CDR3 coding sequence is TGCGCCAGCAGCCGGGATCCAGGAGACGACACTGAAGCTTTCTTT.

This clonotype is a singleton in its sample. This rearrangement joins TRBV6-6 to TRBJ2-7, with 11 nucleotides matching TRBD2. The CDR3 spans 14 residues. CDR1 and CDR2 from the germline V gene are MNHNY and SVGAGI (reference sequence). Trimming took 6 bases from V and 3 from J; bases not matched to a gene: 4. Written as DNA, the CDR3 is TGTGCCAGCAGCTATGGGACTAGCGGCTACGAGCAGTACTTC. Translating gives CASSYGTSGYEQYF.

This clonotype was picked up many times. The V gene is TRBV9, the J gene TRBJ2-1; D might be TRBD2 (5 bases). The germline V gene has CDR1 SGDLS and CDR2 YYNGEE. This CDR3 spans 14 amino acids. Trimming left V 4 bases short and J 6 bases short, with 14 bases between. The DNA of the CDR3 is TGTGCCAGCAGCCTAAGCCCGGGGAGCAATGAGCAGTTCTTC. This codes for CASSLSPGSNEQFF.

The chain joins TRBV12-3 or TRBV12-4 to TRBJ2-3, with 7 positions matching TRBD2. The CDR3 is made up of 15 amino acids. With V trimmed by 4 bases and J by 3 bases, 7 bases remained unmatched. CDR3 region: CASSSDGSGTDTQYF. In DNA, the CDR3 is TGTGCCAGCAGTTCAGATGGTAGCGGGACAGATACGCAGTATTTT.

J is TRBJ1-6 and V is TRBV5-1, with 8 bases matching TRBD1. Germline V gene sequence: CDR1 SGHRS, CDR2 YFSETQ. This CDR3 has 16 residues. Germline trimming cut 2 bases from V and 5 bases from J; bases unmatched to any gene: 6. CDR3 nucleotides: TGCGCCAGCAGCTTCGGACAGGGACCAAATAATTCACCCCTCCACTTT. Translating gives CASSFGQGPNNSPLHF.

The chain couples TRBV20-1 to TRBJ1-1; D call uncertain. The CDR3 has 14 amino acids. Germline V gene lookup returns CDR1 DFQATT and CDR2 SNEGSKA (reference sequence). V was cut by 1 base and J by 2 bases, with 11 bases left in between. For the CDR3, the DNA is TGCAGTGCTAGAGCTGGAGGATTCAACACTGAAGCTTTCTTT. This codes for CSARAGGFNTEAFF.

This clonotype has just a few counts. Written as DNA, the CDR3 is TGTGCCATCAGTGAGTCCAAGGGGACCAGCACAGATACGCAGTATTTT. Protein product: CAISESKGTSTDTQYF. This rearrangement joins TRBV10-3 to TRBJ2-3; D might be TRBD1 or TRBD2, each matching 5 bases. The CDR3 runs to 16 residues. Germline V gives CDR1 ENHRY, CDR2 SYGVKD. Trimming took off 0 bases at V and 0 bases at J, with 10 bases between the two ends.

This clonotype was observed a few times. The chain uses TRBV6-1 and TRBJ1-2; D gene unclear. The CDR3 has 12 amino acids. V was pared by 6 bases and J by 8 bases, with 13 bases between. CDR1 and CDR2 (germline): MNHNS, SASEGT. The CDR3 sequence is CASSVSYGGYTF. As DNA, the CDR3 is TGTGCCAGCAGCGTCAGCTACGGGGGCTACACCTTC.

This clonotype turned up a few times. The V gene is TRBV7-9, the J gene TRBJ1-6, with TRBD1 as a possible D gene (6 bases). CDR3 length: 15 residues. The V end was cut by 5 bases, the J end by 8 bases, with 16 bases between. Germline V gene data show CDR1 as SEHNR and CDR2 as FQNEAQ (reference sequence). The CDR3 region has the DNA TGTGCCAGCAGCCCGGACAGCTTCTCTCATTCACCCCTCCACTTT. Its protein is CASSPDSFSHSPLHF.

This chain connects TRBV5-1 to TRBJ2-3; no clear D gene. The CDR3 is made up of 14 amino acids. Germline V gene sequence: CDR1 SGHRS, CDR2 YFSETQ. V shed 0 bases and J shed 2 bases, with 7 bases lying between them. CDR3 DNA: TGCGCCAGCAGCTTGGATCCAGCCACAGATACGCAGTATTTT. Its protein is CASSLDPATDTQYF.

This clonotype came up once. The chain links TRBV7-9 to TRBJ1-2; 7 bases fit TRBD1. The CDR3 runs 13 residues. V dropped 5 bases and J dropped 6; count of bases not matched to a gene: 6. Germline CDR1 and CDR2: SEHNR and FQNEAQ (reference sequence). The CDR3 protein is CASSRQGGDGYTF. Here the CDR3 DNA reads TGTGCCAGCAGCAGACAGGGAGGGGATGGCTACACCTTC.

The genes are TRBV24-1 and TRBJ2-6; no reliable D call. V was clipped by 2 bases and J by 0 bases, with 7 bases between them. There are 16 residues in the CDR3. Per the germline V gene, CDR1 is KGHDR and CDR2 is SFDVKD. In nucleotides, the CDR3 is TGTGCCACCAGTGATTCTACACTCTCTGGGGCCAACGTCCTGACTTTC. It encodes CATSDSTLSGANVLTF.

The J gene is TRBJ1-1, the V gene TRBV5-4, with D unresolved. V shed 0 bases and J shed 1 base, with 7 bases lying between them. In germline, CDR1 is SGHNT, CDR2 YYREEE (reference sequence). This CDR3 is built from 14 residues. CDR3 protein: CASSLEPENTEAFF. The CDR3 nucleotides read TGTGCCAGCAGCTTGGAACCGGAGAACACTGAAGCTTTCTTT.

This clonotype came up many times. The CDR3 nucleotides are TGTGCCAGCCGAACTACTAGCGGGAGGGCCGACGAGCAGTACTTC. Protein product: CASRTTSGRADEQYF. The rearrangement links TRBV7-2 to TRBJ2-7; 13 nucleotides match TRBD2. This CDR3 contains 15 residues. The germline V gene encodes CDR1 SGHTA and CDR2 FQGNSA. Losses at the gene ends were 8 bases for V and 5 bases for J; bases not matched to a gene: 9.

V is TRBV12-5 and J is TRBJ2-2; D not resolved. This CDR3 has 12 amino acids. Trimming removed 3 bases at V and 4 bases at J, with 3 bases between. Germline V gene sequence: CDR1 LGHNT, CDR2 FRNRAP. The CDR3 region has the DNA TGTGCTAGTGGTTTCACCACCGGGGAGCTGTTTTTT. Its translation is CASGFTTGELFF.

The chain combines TRBV20-1 with TRBJ2-1; D perhaps matches TRBD1 (5 bases). This CDR3 spans 14 amino acids. The V gene's germline CDR1 is DFQATT and CDR2 SNEGSKA (reference sequence). With 4 bases removed from V and 8 bases from J, the gap between germline ends came to 18 bases. CDR3 nucleotides: TGCAGTGCTATGAAAGGGGCCTCCTCCGATGAGCAGTTCTTC. It specifies CSAMKGASSDEQFF.

This clonotype was found many times. The genes are TRBV7-3 and TRBJ2-5; D call uncertain. V was pared by 5 bases and J by 2 bases, with 9 bases between. The CDR3 is 13 amino acids. The germline gives CDR1 SGHTA, CDR2 FQGTGA. The CDR3 loop reads CASSRGSQETQYF. As DNA, the CDR3 is TGTGCCAGCAGCCGCGGCTCTCAAGAGACCCAGTACTTC.

This clonotype was recorded a few times. The chain couples TRBV3-1 to TRBJ1-2; D remains ambiguous. V lost 0 bases to trimming and J lost 5 bases, with 7 bases between them. CDR3 length: 13 residues. CDR1 is LGHDT, CDR2 YNNKEL, per germline (reference sequence). This CDR3 reads CASSQDDRYGYTF. CDR3 DNA: TGTGCCAGCAGCCAAGACGATCGTTATGGCTACACCTTC.

This clonotype was seen a handful of times. The chain combines TRBV5-1 with TRBJ2-5; D unresolved. V was cut by 2 bases and J by 2 bases, with 16 bases left in between. This CDR3 region has 16 residues. CDR1 and CDR2 from the germline V gene are SGHRS and YFSETQ. CDR3 sequence (DNA): TGCGCCAGCAGCTTCGCTCAAGTGGGGATACAAGAGACCCAGTACTTC. This codes for CASSFAQVGIQETQYF.

Only a few counts were recorded for this clonotype. This rearrangement joins TRBV4-2 to TRBJ2-5; 9 bases match TRBD2. Germline trimming cut 0 bases from V and 6 bases from J; bases unmatched to any gene: 8. The CDR3 covers 16 residues. Germline V gene sequence: CDR1 LGHNA, CDR2 YNFKEQ. The chain's CDR3 is CASSQDGGLARQTQYF. In DNA form, the CDR3 reads TGTGCCAGCAGCCAAGATGGGGGACTAGCCAGACAGACCCAGTACTTC.

J is TRBJ2-5 and V is TRBV20-1; 12 bases align to TRBD2. This CDR3 is 15 amino acids long. Per germline, CDR1 DFQATT and CDR2 SNEGSKA (reference sequence). After removal of 3 bases from V and 6 bases from J, the junction contained 8 bases not matched to a gene. CDR3 loop: CSASPTSGGSKTQYF. The CDR3 DNA sequence: TGCAGTGCTAGTCCAACTAGCGGGGGGTCTAAGACCCAGTACTTC.

The CDR3 region has the DNA TGTGCCACCAGTGATCACATGGGCGGCTACACCTTC. Its protein is CATSDHMGGYTF. The V call is TRBV24-1, the J call TRBJ1-2; D unclear. CDR1 and CDR2 from the germline V gene are KGHDR and SFDVKD. There are 12 residues in the CDR3. Between the trimmed V and J ends, which lost 3 bases and 8 bases, there was a span of 9 bases.

This clonotype was counted between two and nine times. The chain uses TRBV6-5 and TRBJ2-7; maybe TRBD2 (5 bases). Germline V lookup: CDR1 MNHEY, CDR2 SVGAGI. CDR3 length equals 14 residues. V gave up 0 bases and J gave up 2 bases, with 8 bases separating them. The CDR3 sequence: CASSYSSGTYEQYF. In DNA form, the CDR3 reads TGTGCCAGCAGTTACTCTTCGGGGACCTACGAGCAGTACTTC.